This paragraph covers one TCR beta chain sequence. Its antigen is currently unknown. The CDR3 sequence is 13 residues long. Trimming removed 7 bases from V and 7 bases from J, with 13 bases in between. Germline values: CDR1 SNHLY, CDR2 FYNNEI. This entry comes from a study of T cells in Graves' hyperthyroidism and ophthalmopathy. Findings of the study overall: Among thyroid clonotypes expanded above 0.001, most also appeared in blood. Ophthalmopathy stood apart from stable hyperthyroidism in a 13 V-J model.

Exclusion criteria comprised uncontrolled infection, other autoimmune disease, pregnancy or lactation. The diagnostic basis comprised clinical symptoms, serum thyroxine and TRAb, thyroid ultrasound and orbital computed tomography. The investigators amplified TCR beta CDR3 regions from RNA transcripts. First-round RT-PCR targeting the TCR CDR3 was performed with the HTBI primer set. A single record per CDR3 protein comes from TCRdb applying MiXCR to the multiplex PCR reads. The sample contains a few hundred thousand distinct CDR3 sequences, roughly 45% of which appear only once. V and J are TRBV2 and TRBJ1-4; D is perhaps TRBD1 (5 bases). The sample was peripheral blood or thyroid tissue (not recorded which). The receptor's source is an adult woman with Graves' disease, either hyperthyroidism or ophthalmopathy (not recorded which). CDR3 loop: CASTRDGREKLFF. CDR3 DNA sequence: TGTGCCAGCACCAGGGACGGCCGTGAAAAACTGTTTTTT.